Listed below are T cell receptor beta chains from one sample, sequenced in a study of response to subunit inactivated influenza vaccine. TCRdb called the RT-PCR reads again in MiXCR, with one record for every CDR3 protein. Of fewer than 750,000 distinct CDR3 sequences listed, 14% are singletons. The sequencing here drew on PBMCs from blood, taken 12 days after vaccination. The receptors come from a man aged 50 to 59 who received an inactivated influenza vaccine. Each CDR3 is given without its conserved first and last residue.

j_call v_call cdr3_length cdr3_aa
TRBJ1-1 TRBV20-1 11 SYQRGGNTEAF
TRBJ1-1 TRBV6-2/TRBV6-3 13 ASSYNWNRGTEAF
TRBJ2-1 TRBV4-3 11 ASSRGLDNEQF
TRBJ1-1 TRBV6-1 11 ASSGEMGTEAF
TRBJ2-5 TRBV12-3/TRBV12-4 12 ASSYGAGEETQY
TRBJ2-1 TRBV11-2 12 ASSFGTGGNEQF
TRBJ2-7 TRBV28 14 ASSLGVGTDPYEQY
TRBJ2-1 TRBV6-2/TRBV6-3 13 ASSYGAGWYNEQF
TRBJ2-7 TRBV3-1 12 ASSPPDLNEEQY
TRBJ1-1 TRBV7-7 11 ASSEGRGTEAF
TRBJ2-1 TRBV12-3/TRBV12-4 12 ASSWGTSSYEQF
TRBJ2-1 TRBV3-1 14 ASSHEGVSANNEQF
TRBJ2-4 TRBV20-1 14 SAPRLAGGAKNIQY
TRBJ1-1 TRBV5-1 15 ASSLEGLVAANTEAF
TRBJ2-7 TRBV7-2 12 ASSLKRGGSEQY
TRBJ2-1 TRBV12-3/TRBV12-4 12 ASSLRGPYNEQF
TRBJ2-7 TRBV29-1 11 SVVGRERYEQY
TRBJ1-1 TRBV20-1 11 SAQGTGGTEAF
TRBJ2-7 TRBV4-1 17 ASSQVTPLPGTGLTEQY
TRBJ2-5 TRBV28 14 ASRGGLAGGRETQY
TRBJ2-1 TRBV9 12 ASSGAGVNNEQF
TRBJ2-2 TRBV7-8 14 ASSTSGRVPTGELF
TRBJ1-2 TRBV7-9 11 ASSLGGAHGYT
TRBJ1-1 TRBV20-1 9 SARGGHEAF
TRBJ2-7 TRBV12-3/TRBV12-4 12 ASSLTGGGHEQY
TRBJ2-5 TRBV20-1 11 SAIRQNLETQY
TRBJ1-2 TRBV7-3 11 ASSFGPTYGYT
TRBJ1-4 TRBV6-2/TRBV6-3 9 ASTGRGKLF
TRBJ1-1 TRBV12-3/TRBV12-4 11 ASSLSGEAEAF